The clone carrying this T cell receptor (beta chain) was seen ten or more times. As for time point: newly diagnosed GD, antithyroid drugs for less than 3 months. PBMC-derived RNA was used for the TCR library. CDR3 length equals 17 residues. Germline CDR1 and CDR2: MDHEN and SYDVKM. Unmatched junction bases numbered 13, after V lost 2 bases and J lost 7 bases. The data originate from a study of regulatory T cells in long-lasting Graves disease. Both iRepertoire HTBI primers and Arm-PCR of CDR3 regions were used to build the TCR beta libraries. TCRdb analysed the multiplex PCR reads with MiXCR anew, one entry per CDR3 protein. The sample contains 560,000 or so distinct CDR3 sequences, roughly 15% of which appear only once. These data were also reused for a study on T cells in Graves' hyperthyroidism and ophthalmopathy. From that report: Aged 18 to 65, the patients had hyperthyroidism that was newly diagnosed and had lasted under 2 months. Blood held most thyroid clonotypes expanded above 0.001 frequency.

The material was peripheral blood mononuclear cells (PBMCs), obtained at new diagnosis, from a patient treated with antithyroid drugs. This receptor was identified in a man younger than 35 with Graves disease. The chain uses TRBV28 and TRBJ2-1, with 8 bases matching TRBD1. As DNA, the CDR3 is TGTGCCAGCAGTTTAAGACAGGGGAGAGTGGGCCTTAATGAGCAGTTCTTC. Residues: CASSLRQGRVGLNEQFF.